This T cell receptor (beta chain) was identified during a study of blood T cell repertoires in COVID-19. The CDR3 is 15 amino acids. Germline V gives CDR1 SGHNT, CDR2 YENEEA. Germline trimming cut 5 bases from V and 8 bases from J; bases unmatched to any gene: 10. Sequencing was performed with immunoSEQ multiplex PCR; in TCRdb, only in-frame clones are kept and a portion is missing. The table lists about 250,000 clones, roughly 85% of them singletons. Participants were placed into cohorts based on the clinical history they reported. The chain couples TRBV11-3 to TRBJ2-2; 8 bases fit TRBD1. This clonotype originated in a woman between 45 and 60 years old with acute COVID-19. The sample taken for sequencing was PBMCs or T cells enriched from blood (not recorded which). CDR3 region: CASSPGQGSDGELFF. CDR3 DNA sequence: TGTGCCAGCAGCCCTGGACAGGGTTCGGATGGGGAGCTGTTTTTT. The variable domain in full, with the rest retrieved from reference TRBV11-3 and TRBJ2-2, is EAGVVQSPRYKIIEKKQPVAFWCNPISGHNTLYWYLQNLGQGPELLIRYENEEAVDDSQLPKDRFSAERLKGVDSTLKIQPAELGDSAVYLCASSPGQGSDGELFFGEGSRLTVL.